These 7 T cell receptor beta chains came from one sample sequenced in a study of T cell changes during pregnancy in multiple sclerosis. Produced via immunoSEQ multiplex PCR; TCRdb's table is partial and in-frame only. Of 79,000 or so clones in the sample, approximately 90% are singletons; the top ten hold around 2%. Here the sequenced sample was peripheral blood, taken in the first trimester of pregnancy. The receptors stem from a female donor in good health, enrolled as a control in a pregnancy study.

V gene TRBV9 combines with J gene TRBJ1-1; D is uncertain. The CDR3 contains 13 residues. Looked up from germline, CDR1 is SGDLS and CDR2 is YYNGEE. The V and J ends lost 4 bases and 1 base respectively, with 8 bases between them. The CDR3 DNA reads as TGTGCCAGCAGCAGCCGACAGAACACTGAAGCTTTCTTT. It yields the protein CASSSRQNTEAFF.

The V and J genes are TRBV6-5 and TRBJ1-1; TRBD1 agrees at 9 bases. V trimming: 4 bases; J trimming: 11 bases; junction bases outside the gene matches: 5. This CDR3 is 12 amino acids long. The germline V gene has CDR1 MNHEY and CDR2 SVGAGI. The CDR3 coding sequence is TGTGCCAGCAGTTTCACAGGGGGCTATGCTTTCTTT. Translating it yields CASSFTGGYAFF.

The chain is built from TRBV7-9 and TRBJ2-5; the D gene is possibly TRBD1 (6 bases). The CDR3 loop spans 13 amino acids. The germline V gene has CDR1 SEHNR and CDR2 FQNEAQ (reference sequence). With 0 bases removed from V and 5 bases from J, the gap between germline ends came to 7 bases. The CDR3 reads CASSLATGETQYF. DNA for the CDR3: TGTGCCAGCAGCTTAGCAACAGGGGAGACCCAGTACTTC.

The chain recombines TRBV19 with TRBJ2-7; possible D gene TRBD2, 5 bases. CDR1 LNHDA and CDR2 SQIVND come from the germline V gene (reference sequence). This CDR3 contains 15 residues. Trimming pared 4 bases from V and 0 bases from J, leaving 13 bases between. CDR3 sequence (DNA): TGTGCCAGTAGTACCGTCCGTGAGGGCTCCTACGAGCAGTACTTC. Encoded protein: CASSTVREGSYEQYF.

The chain joins TRBV5-4 to TRBJ2-5; D is undetermined. V lost 1 base and J lost 3, with 13 bases in between. Germline V gene lookup returns CDR1 SGHNT and CDR2 YYREEE (reference sequence). The CDR3 totals 15 residues. The CDR3 loop is CASSLSNAYEETQYF. For the CDR3, the DNA is TGTGCCAGCAGCTTGAGTAATGCGTACGAAGAGACCCAGTACTTC.

This clone was counted a single time. The gene calls are TRBV28 and TRBJ2-5, with 7 positions matching TRBD1. Germline CDR1 is MDHEN and CDR2 is SYDVKM. The V segment lost 7 bases and the J segment 2 bases; nucleotides outside the gene matches: 4. CDR3 length equals 13 residues. The CDR3 nucleotides read TGTGCCAGCACTTCAGGGGGACAAGAGACCCAGTACTTC. Residues: CASTSGGQETQYF.

This chain links TRBV30 with TRBJ1-4; 11 positions match TRBD1. CDR3 length: 20 residues. The V and J ends lost 2 bases and 0 bases, in that order; junction bases with no gene match: 14. In germline, CDR1 is GTSNPN, CDR2 SVGIG (reference sequence). The CDR3 is CAWSSPRRTGGFATNEKLFF. For the CDR3, the DNA is TGTGCCTGGAGTTCGCCTCGGAGGACAGGGGGCTTCGCAACTAATGAAAAACTGTTTTTT. The full variable domain, completed using reference TRBV30 and TRBJ1-4, is SQTIHQWPATLVQPVGSPLSLECTVEGTSNPNLYWYRQAAGRGLQLLFYSVGIGQISSEVPQNLSASRPQDRQFILSSKKLLLSDSGFYLCAWSSPRRTGGFATNEKLFFGSGTQLSVL.